Listed below are T cell receptor beta chains from one sample, sequenced in a study of metastatic and nonmetastatic thyroid tumors. TCRdb recomputed clones from the PCR reads via MiXCR. The sample records 20,000 to 25,000 clones, roughly a fifth being singletons. The sample taken for sequencing was blood. These receptors were obtained from a male donor with papillary thyroid cancer or a benign thyroid nodule (not recorded which). Some clones in this sample may be carry-over from other donors' samples. Both conserved end residues are part of each CDR3. D genes are given only for firm matches. Rows give clone size only sometimes, using once, few, many, or a class for an expanded clone.

CDR3nt: TGTGCCAGCAGTTACTCGTTGGGAGGCGGGGAGCTGTTTTTT
CDR3aa: CASSYSLGGGELFF
len: 14
d_gene: .
v_gene: TRBV6-5
j_gene: TRBJ2-2
abundance: medium-sized

CDR3nt: TGCGCCAGCAGCCGGAGACAGGAAACTAATGAAAAACTGTTTTTT
CDR3aa: CASSRRQETNEKLFF
len: 15
d_gene: .
v_gene: TRBV4-1
j_gene: TRBJ1-4
abundance: few

CDR3nt: TGCAGTGCTCCACAGCGGGAGGCATTCAATGAGCAGTTCTTC
CDR3aa: CSAPQREAFNEQFF
len: 14
d_gene: TRBD2
v_gene: TRBV20-1
j_gene: TRBJ2-1
abundance: many

CDR3nt: TGTGCTAGCAGCCCTGGACTAGCGGGATGGTACGAGCAGTACTTC
CDR3aa: CASSPGLAGWYEQYF
len: 15
d_gene: TRBD2
v_gene: TRBV2
j_gene: TRBJ2-7
abundance: .

CDR3nt: TGTGCCAGCACCCTAGCGGATAGCACAGATACGCAGTATTTT
CDR3aa: CASTLADSTDTQYF
len: 14
d_gene: TRBD2
v_gene: TRBV2
j_gene: TRBJ2-3
abundance: many

CDR3nt: TGCGCCAGCAGTAATGTGAACACTGAAGCTTTCTTT
CDR3aa: CASSNVNTEAFF
len: 12
d_gene: .
v_gene: TRBV4-1
j_gene: TRBJ1-1
abundance: many

CDR3nt: TGTGCCAGCAGTTCCCTAGCGGGGAAATCCTACGAGCAGTACTTC
CDR3aa: CASSSLAGKSYEQYF
len: 15
d_gene: TRBD2
v_gene: TRBV27
j_gene: TRBJ2-7
abundance: .

CDR3nt: TGTGCCAGCAGCTTAGAAAGGGGCGGCGAGCAGTACTTC
CDR3aa: CASSLERGGEQYF
len: 13
d_gene: .
v_gene: TRBV7-2
j_gene: TRBJ2-7
abundance: many

CDR3nt: TGTGCCAGCAACACAGGGTACGAGCAGTACTTC
CDR3aa: CASNTGYEQYF
len: 11
d_gene: .
v_gene: TRBV6-1
j_gene: TRBJ2-7
abundance: medium-sized

CDR3nt: TGTGCCAGCAGCTTATCTCCAGGGCCGGACTATGGCTACACCTTC
CDR3aa: CASSLSPGPDYGYTF
len: 15
d_gene: .
v_gene: TRBV9
j_gene: TRBJ1-2
abundance: once

CDR3nt: TGTGCCAGTAGTATGGGACTAGCGGGAGTACATGAGCAGTTCTTC
CDR3aa: CASSMGLAGVHEQFF
len: 15
d_gene: TRBD2
v_gene: TRBV19
j_gene: TRBJ2-1
abundance: few

CDR3nt: TGTGCCAGCAGTTACCCGGGACAGGGGGCGAATGAGCAGTTCTTC
CDR3aa: CASSYPGQGANEQFF
len: 15
d_gene: TRBD1
v_gene: TRBV6-6
j_gene: TRBJ2-1
abundance: many

CDR3nt: TGTGCCAGCAGTACGACAGAGAACTATGGCTACACCTTC
CDR3aa: CASSTTENYGYTF
len: 13
d_gene: .
v_gene: TRBV27
j_gene: TRBJ1-2
abundance: few

CDR3nt: TGTGCTAGCACGACAGGGGGTAACGAGCAATACTTC
CDR3aa: CASTTGGNEQYF
len: 12
d_gene: TRBD1
v_gene: TRBV27
j_gene: TRBJ2-7
abundance: few

CDR3nt: TGTGCCACCAGTGACAGCACAGGGGGCCACGAGACCCAGTACTTC
CDR3aa: CATSDSTGGHETQYF
len: 15
d_gene: TRBD1
v_gene: TRBV24-1
j_gene: TRBJ2-5
abundance: few

CDR3nt: TGTGCCAGCGGACAGAACACTGAAGCTTTCTTT
CDR3aa: CASGQNTEAFF
len: 11
d_gene: .
v_gene: TRBV9
j_gene: TRBJ1-1
abundance: many

CDR3nt: TGTGCCAGCTCACCACCGATGGGATACACTGAAGCTTTCTTT
CDR3aa: CASSPPMGYTEAFF
len: 14
d_gene: .
v_gene: TRBV18
j_gene: TRBJ1-1
abundance: many

CDR3nt: TGCAGTGCTAGAGACGGGACACCGGCCTACGAGCAGTACTTC
CDR3aa: CSARDGTPAYEQYF
len: 14
d_gene: .
v_gene: TRBV20-1
j_gene: TRBJ2-7
abundance: .

CDR3nt: TGTGCCAGCAGTTTACGGACCCCGGGGGGTATTAATGAGCAGTTCTTC
CDR3aa: CASSLRTPGGINEQFF
len: 16
d_gene: TRBD2
v_gene: TRBV27
j_gene: TRBJ2-1
abundance: many

CDR3nt: TGCAGTGCTAGAGGGGTGGCCTACGAGCAGTACTTC
CDR3aa: CSARGVAYEQYF
len: 12
d_gene: .
v_gene: TRBV20-1
j_gene: TRBJ2-7
abundance: .

CDR3nt: TGTGCCAGCAGCTTAGGAGACAGGGTACAGCCCCAGCATTTT
CDR3aa: CASSLGDRVQPQHF
len: 14
d_gene: TRBD1
v_gene: TRBV7-9
j_gene: TRBJ1-5
abundance: .

CDR3nt: TGTGCCACCAGTGACCAAACTAGCGGAGACGGGGAGACCCAGTACTTC
CDR3aa: CATSDQTSGDGETQYF
len: 16
d_gene: TRBD2
v_gene: TRBV24-1
j_gene: TRBJ2-5
abundance: medium-sized

CDR3nt: TGTGCCACCAGTGGGGGGACCTTTTTCAATGAGCAGTTCTTC
CDR3aa: CATSGGTFFNEQFF
len: 14
d_gene: .
v_gene: TRBV24-1
j_gene: TRBJ2-1
abundance: medium-sized

CDR3nt: TGCAGTGCTAGTTTTCGGCCGATACCTGGGAATGAGCAGTTCTTC
CDR3aa: CSASFRPIPGNEQFF
len: 15
d_gene: .
v_gene: TRBV20-1
j_gene: TRBJ2-1
abundance: many

CDR3nt: TGTGCCAGCAGCTTAGCCGGCGGGCACGAGCAGTACTTC
CDR3aa: CASSLAGGHEQYF
len: 13
d_gene: .
v_gene: TRBV7-9
j_gene: TRBJ2-7
abundance: many

CDR3nt: TGTGCCATCACTGGACTAGCGGGAACCGCTAACTACGAGCAGTACTTC
CDR3aa: CAITGLAGTANYEQYF
len: 16
d_gene: TRBD2
v_gene: TRBV10-3
j_gene: TRBJ2-7
abundance: .

CDR3nt: TGTGCCAGCAGCCAAGCCGAGGGGGCTAGGGAGCAGTACTTC
CDR3aa: CASSQAEGAREQYF
len: 14
d_gene: TRBD1
v_gene: TRBV4-2
j_gene: TRBJ2-7
abundance: .

CDR3nt: TGTGCCAGCAGCCCGAGGGGGGGGGCCGGACAGTTCTACGAGCAGTACTTC
CDR3aa: CASSPRGGAGQFYEQYF
len: 17
d_gene: .
v_gene: TRBV11-2
j_gene: TRBJ2-7
abundance: many

CDR3nt: TGTGCCAGCAGCAAGGGAACTGAGCAGTTCTTC
CDR3aa: CASSKGTEQFF
len: 11
d_gene: .
v_gene: TRBV2
j_gene: TRBJ2-1
abundance: medium-sized

CDR3nt: TGTGCCAGCAGTTTATCCTCCCTCTCATGGAACTACGAGCAGTACTTC
CDR3aa: CASSLSSLSWNYEQYF
len: 16
d_gene: .
v_gene: TRBV27
j_gene: TRBJ2-7
abundance: few

CDR3nt: TGTGCCAGCAGCGGACTTCCTCATAACTATGGCTACACCTTC
CDR3aa: CASSGLPHNYGYTF
len: 14
d_gene: .
v_gene: TRBV28
j_gene: TRBJ1-2
abundance: .

CDR3nt: TGTGCCAGCAGGGGACTCTCCCGCCACAATGAGCAGTTCTTC
CDR3aa: CASRGLSRHNEQFF
len: 14
d_gene: .
v_gene: TRBV6-2/TRBV6-3
j_gene: TRBJ2-1
abundance: .

CDR3nt: TGTGCCAGCAGACTGACGTGGGGAAACTCACCCCTCCACTTT
CDR3aa: CASRLTWGNSPLHF
len: 14
d_gene: .
v_gene: TRBV5-6
j_gene: TRBJ1-6
abundance: .

CDR3nt: TGTGCCAGCAGTCTGGGGACTAGCGGGATGGGGGAGACCCAGTACTTC
CDR3aa: CASSLGTSGMGETQYF
len: 16
d_gene: TRBD2
v_gene: TRBV6-2/TRBV6-3
j_gene: TRBJ2-5
abundance: few

CDR3nt: TGTGCCAGCAGTTTACCCAGGACATTGACAGATACGCAGTATTTT
CDR3aa: CASSLPRTLTDTQYF
len: 15
d_gene: .
v_gene: TRBV14
j_gene: TRBJ2-3
abundance: many

CDR3nt: TGTGCCAGCAGTGATACCGGGGAGCTGTTTTTT
CDR3aa: CASSDTGELFF
len: 11
d_gene: .
v_gene: TRBV2
j_gene: TRBJ2-2
abundance: .

CDR3nt: TGTGCCAGCAGTTTACTCCCCGGCGCTGGAAACACCATATATTTT
CDR3aa: CASSLLPGAGNTIYF
len: 15
d_gene: .
v_gene: TRBV28
j_gene: TRBJ1-3
abundance: medium-sized

CDR3nt: TGTGCCTGGAGTTCGACAGGGCAAGATGGCTACACCTTC
CDR3aa: CAWSSTGQDGYTF
len: 13
d_gene: TRBD1
v_gene: TRBV30
j_gene: TRBJ1-2
abundance: many

CDR3nt: TGTGCCAGCAGTGACAGTACTAGCGGGAGTCTTTACTTC
CDR3aa: CASSDSTSGSLYF
len: 13
d_gene: TRBD2
v_gene: TRBV28
j_gene: TRBJ2-7
abundance: medium-sized

CDR3nt: TGTGCCAGCACCGGAACAGGGGAACCCCAGCCCCAGCATTTT
CDR3aa: CASTGTGEPQPQHF
len: 14
d_gene: TRBD1
v_gene: TRBV6-2/TRBV6-3
j_gene: TRBJ1-5
abundance: .

CDR3nt: TGTGCCATCAGTGGGCCGGCCGGGAGGGCATCAGATACGCAGTATTTT
CDR3aa: CAISGPAGRASDTQYF
len: 16
d_gene: TRBD2
v_gene: TRBV10-3
j_gene: TRBJ2-3
abundance: many

CDR3nt: TGTGCCAGCAGTTACTCGACTAGCACAGATACGCAGTATTTT
CDR3aa: CASSYSTSTDTQYF
len: 14
d_gene: .
v_gene: TRBV6-2/TRBV6-3
j_gene: TRBJ2-3
abundance: few

CDR3nt: TGTGCCAGCAGTTTAGGGACTAGCGGGACTGAAGAGCAGTACTTC
CDR3aa: CASSLGTSGTEEQYF
len: 15
d_gene: TRBD2
v_gene: TRBV12-3/TRBV12-4
j_gene: TRBJ2-7
abundance: medium-sized

CDR3nt: TGTGCCAGCAGCGTAGGTAAAGATACGCAGTATTTT
CDR3aa: CASSVGKDTQYF
len: 12
d_gene: .
v_gene: TRBV9
j_gene: TRBJ2-3
abundance: many

CDR3nt: TGTGCCAGCAAAAAGACGCACACAGATACGCAGTATTTT
CDR3aa: CASKKTHTDTQYF
len: 13
d_gene: .
v_gene: TRBV12-3/TRBV12-4
j_gene: TRBJ2-3
abundance: few

CDR3nt: TGTGCCAGCAGCCAAGGGCTAGGCCAAGAGACCCAGTACTTC
CDR3aa: CASSQGLGQETQYF
len: 14
d_gene: .
v_gene: TRBV3-1
j_gene: TRBJ2-5
abundance: many

CDR3nt: TGCGCCAGCAGCTTGGGGACAGGGGGCGAGAAGACCCAGTACTTC
CDR3aa: CASSLGTGGEKTQYF
len: 15
d_gene: TRBD1
v_gene: TRBV5-1
j_gene: TRBJ2-5
abundance: .

CDR3nt: TGTGCCAGCAGTCCTACCCACCCTCCGAACACCGGGGAGCTGTTTTTT
CDR3aa: CASSPTHPPNTGELFF
len: 16
d_gene: .
v_gene: TRBV6-1
j_gene: TRBJ2-2
abundance: few

CDR3nt: TGTGCCACCAGTGCATGGACTAGCAGGAGAGAGACGCAGTACTTC
CDR3aa: CATSAWTSRRETQYF
len: 15
d_gene: TRBD2
v_gene: TRBV24-1
j_gene: TRBJ2-5
abundance: few

CDR3nt: TGTGCCAGCAGCTCAGCGTCCGGGGGGGGATGTGGGCAGTACTTC
CDR3aa: CASSSASGGGCGQYF
len: 15
d_gene: TRBD2
v_gene: TRBV5-5
j_gene: TRBJ2-7
abundance: .

CDR3nt: TGTGCCAGCAGCTTATCGGGACAGGGAACTTACAATGAGCAGTTCTTC
CDR3aa: CASSLSGQGTYNEQFF
len: 16
d_gene: TRBD1
v_gene: TRBV7-2
j_gene: TRBJ2-1
abundance: many

CDR3nt: TGTGCCAGCAGTTTTGGGGCTAGCGGAGATTACGAGCAGTACTTC
CDR3aa: CASSFGASGDYEQYF
len: 15
d_gene: TRBD2
v_gene: TRBV6-1
j_gene: TRBJ2-7
abundance: few

CDR3nt: TGCAGCGTCCGCAAGACAGGGGGCGCGGAGACCCAGTACTTC
CDR3aa: CSVRKTGGAETQYF
len: 14
d_gene: TRBD1
v_gene: TRBV29-1
j_gene: TRBJ2-5
abundance: many

CDR3nt: TGTGCCAGCAGTTTCCCGGCTGACGGGGATACGCAGTATTTT
CDR3aa: CASSFPADGDTQYF
len: 14
d_gene: .
v_gene: TRBV28
j_gene: TRBJ2-3
abundance: .

CDR3nt: TGTGCCACCAGTCAGGGGAGCTACGAGCAGTACTTC
CDR3aa: CATSQGSYEQYF
len: 12
d_gene: .
v_gene: TRBV24-1
j_gene: TRBJ2-7
abundance: few

CDR3nt: TGTGCCAGCAGCTCGACGGGTAGGACTAGCGGGAGGGGAGATACGCAGTATTTT
CDR3aa: CASSSTGRTSGRGDTQYF
len: 18
d_gene: TRBD2
v_gene: TRBV7-3
j_gene: TRBJ2-3
abundance: many

CDR3nt: TGTGCCAGCTCAGCTTACAGGGGGCAGGGAGATACGCAGTATTTT
CDR3aa: CASSAYRGQGDTQYF
len: 15
d_gene: TRBD1
v_gene: TRBV18
j_gene: TRBJ2-3
abundance: many

CDR3nt: TGTGCCAGCAGTTCCCCACAGAACACTGAAGCTTTCTTT
CDR3aa: CASSSPQNTEAFF
len: 13
d_gene: .
v_gene: TRBV28
j_gene: TRBJ1-1
abundance: many

CDR3nt: TGTGCCAGCTCTTACAGGGCCTGGGAGTTGTTTTTT
CDR3aa: CASSYRAWELFF
len: 12
d_gene: .
v_gene: TRBV2
j_gene: TRBJ2-2
abundance: .

CDR3nt: TGTGCCAGCAGCTTCTTCTATGGCTACACCTTC
CDR3aa: CASSFFYGYTF
len: 11
d_gene: .
v_gene: TRBV7-2
j_gene: TRBJ1-2
abundance: .